This TCR beta chain was sequenced for a study of cytotoxic CD8 clonotypes in ibrutinib-treated CLL. Study in general: Mean yields were approximately 260,000 productive templates and around 98,000 productive rearrangements per sample. Notes on the study in general: Progressing and sustained-remission patients had different sampling times.

The germline V and J ends were trimmed by 0 bases and 0 bases, with 13 bases remaining between them. Germline V CDR1 and CDR2: GTSNPN, SVGIG (reference sequence). CDR3 length equals 16 residues. The intended depth for sequencing was 1 in 200,000 to 1 in 1 million T cells. Assay used: immunoSEQ multiplex PCR; TCRdb lists only in-frame clones, some missing. Of 20,000 to 25,000 clones in the sample, approximately 71% were seen once. Notes on this clone: No antigen is known for it.

V gene TRBV30 combines with J gene TRBJ2-3; a possible D gene is TRBD2 (6 bases). Sequenced here: PBMCs, sampled after 12 months of ibrutinib treatment. The receptor was isolated from a human donor with chronic lymphocytic leukemia. The CDR3 region has the DNA TGTGCCTGGAGTGTAAAGGGACTTAAAAGCACAGATACGCAGTATTTT. It specifies CAWSVKGLKSTDTQYF.